This is a list of T cell receptor beta chains from one sample in a study of CD8 T cells in Susac syndrome. TCRdb re-analysed the immunoSEQ multiplex PCR reads in MiXCR, keeping a single row per CDR3 protein. The table records some 200,000 distinct CDR3 sequences, approximately 95% of them present only once. The source material was CD4+ T cells from PBMCs. These receptor sequences come from a human donor with Susac syndrome. Each CDR3 is given with its conserved first and last residue. Fields, in order: V gene, J gene, D gene, CDR3 DNA, CDR3 protein. D genes are given only for firm matches.

v_gene: TRBV19
j_gene: TRBJ1-1
d_gene: .
CDR3nt: TGTGCCAGTAATCTTGGACAGAACACTGAAGCTTTCTTT
CDR3aa: CASNLGQNTEAFF

v_gene: TRBV13
j_gene: TRBJ2-6
d_gene: .
CDR3nt: TGTGCCAGCAGCCGGGCCCAGGCTGGGGCCAACGTCCTGACTTTC
CDR3aa: CASSRAQAGANVLTF

v_gene: TRBV11-2
j_gene: TRBJ2-4
d_gene: .
CDR3nt: TGTGCCAGCAGCTACGGAGGTCTAGCCAAAAACATTCAGTACTTC
CDR3aa: CASSYGGLAKNIQYF

v_gene: TRBV15
j_gene: TRBJ1-4
d_gene: .
CDR3nt: TGTGCCACCAGCAGAGGGGGGACTGATGAAAAACTGTTTTTT
CDR3aa: CATSRGGTDEKLFF

v_gene: TRBV2
j_gene: TRBJ1-2
d_gene: .
CDR3nt: TGTGCCAGCACCTGGGTGGCGGGGGGCGCGAAGGCCTATGGCTACACCTTC
CDR3aa: CASTWVAGGAKAYGYTF

v_gene: TRBV20-1
j_gene: TRBJ2-2
d_gene: .
CDR3nt: TGCAGTCGGAAGGGGGGGGCCAAGAACACCGGGGAGCTGTTTTTT
CDR3aa: CSRKGGAKNTGELFF

v_gene: TRBV20-1
j_gene: TRBJ2-4
d_gene: .
CDR3nt: TGCAGTGCTCTCGAGGGGGGTTTAGGCAAAAACATTCAGTACTTC
CDR3aa: CSALEGGLGKNIQYF

v_gene: TRBV6-2/TRBV6-3
j_gene: TRBJ2-1
d_gene: TRBD2
CDR3nt: TGTGCCAGCACTCTAGCGGGGGCCTACAATGAGCAGTTCTTC
CDR3aa: CASTLAGAYNEQFF

v_gene: TRBV20-1
j_gene: TRBJ1-2
d_gene: TRBD1
CDR3nt: TGCAGTGCCGATGCCGGGACAGGGGGTGGCTACACCTTC
CDR3aa: CSADAGTGGGYTF

v_gene: TRBV20-1
j_gene: TRBJ2-3
d_gene: .
CDR3nt: TGCAGTGCTAGGTGGGGGGCCACAGATACGCAGTATTTT
CDR3aa: CSARWGATDTQYF

v_gene: TRBV29-1
j_gene: TRBJ2-2
d_gene: TRBD1
CDR3nt: TGCAGCGTAGGGGACAGAAAAAAGACCGGGGAGCTGTTTTTT
CDR3aa: CSVGDRKKTGELFF

v_gene: TRBV7-8
j_gene: TRBJ2-7
d_gene: .
CDR3nt: TGTGCCAGCAGCTTCGGACAGTGGTCGGACTACGAGCAGTACTTC
CDR3aa: CASSFGQWSDYEQYF

v_gene: TRBV28
j_gene: TRBJ2-1
d_gene: .
CDR3nt: TGTGCCAGCAGGGTCGAGAACCTCTCCTACAATGAGCAGTTCTTC
CDR3aa: CASRVENLSYNEQFF

v_gene: TRBV28
j_gene: TRBJ1-5
d_gene: .
CDR3nt: TGTGCCAGCAGACTGGGGGTCCAGCCCCAGCATTTT
CDR3aa: CASRLGVQPQHF

v_gene: TRBV20-1
j_gene: TRBJ2-7
d_gene: .
CDR3nt: TGCAGTGCTAGAGTCGGGGCCGTCCCCTACGAGCAGTACTTC
CDR3aa: CSARVGAVPYEQYF

v_gene: TRBV11-2
j_gene: TRBJ2-6
d_gene: .
CDR3nt: TGTGCCAGCAGCTTATTCACCTCTGGGGCCAACGTCCTGACTTTC
CDR3aa: CASSLFTSGANVLTF